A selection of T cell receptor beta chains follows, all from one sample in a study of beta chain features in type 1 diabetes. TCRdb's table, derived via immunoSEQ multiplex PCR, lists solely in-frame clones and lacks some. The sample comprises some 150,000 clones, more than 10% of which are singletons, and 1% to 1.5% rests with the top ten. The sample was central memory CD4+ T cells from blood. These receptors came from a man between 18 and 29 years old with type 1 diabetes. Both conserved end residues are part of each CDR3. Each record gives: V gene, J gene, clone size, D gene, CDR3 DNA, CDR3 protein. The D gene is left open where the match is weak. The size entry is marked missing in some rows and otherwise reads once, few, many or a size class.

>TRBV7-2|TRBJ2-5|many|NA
TGTGCCAGCACCGGGATGGGGGCCCAAGAGACCCAGTACTTC
CASTGMGAQETQYF
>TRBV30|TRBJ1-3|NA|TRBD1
TGTGCCTGGAGAGCCGGGACAGATGGAAACACCATATATTTT
CAWRAGTDGNTIYF
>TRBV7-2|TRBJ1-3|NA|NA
TGTGCCAGCAGCTTGTCTGGAAACACCATATATTTT
CASSLSGNTIYF
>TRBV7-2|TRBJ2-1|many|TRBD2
TGTGCCAGCAGCTCCTACGGGGGGGAGCAGTTCTTC
CASSSYGGEQFF
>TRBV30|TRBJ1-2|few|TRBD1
TGTGCCGGCCCGGGACAGGGAACGAACTATGGCTACACCTTC
CAGPGQGTNYGYTF
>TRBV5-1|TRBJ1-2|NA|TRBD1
TGCGCCAGCAGCTCCGGGACAGGGGTAGGCTACACCTTC
CASSSGTGVGYTF
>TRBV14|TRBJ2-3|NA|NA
TGTGCCAGCAGCCGCGGTGTCGACACAGATACGCAGTATTTT
CASSRGVDTDTQYF
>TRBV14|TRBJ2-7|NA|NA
TGTGCCAGCAGCATTCAGGGAGGGGGCGAGCAGTACTTC
CASSIQGGGEQYF
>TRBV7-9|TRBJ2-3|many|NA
TGTGCCAGCAGCTTAGATGCGAACTACCGAGATACGCAGTATTTT
CASSLDANYRDTQYF
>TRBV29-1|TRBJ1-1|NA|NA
TGCAGCGTTGAGGGGGCCCCCAGGAAGGCTTTCTTT
CSVEGAPRKAFF
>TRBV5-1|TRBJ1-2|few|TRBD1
TGCGCCAGCAGCTGGGACAGGGCAGCTAACTATGGCTACACCTTC
CASSWDRAANYGYTF
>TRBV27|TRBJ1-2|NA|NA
TGTGCCAGCAGCTTACGGGACGGGGGACTCTATGGCTACACCTTC
CASSLRDGGLYGYTF
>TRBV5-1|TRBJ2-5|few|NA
TGCGCCAGCAGCCCCCAGGGCGCGTACCAAGAGACCCAGTACTTC
CASSPQGAYQETQYF
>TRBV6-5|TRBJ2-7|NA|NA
TGTGCCAGCAGTTACATGGGGGCAGATCGCTCCTACGAGCAGTACTTC
CASSYMGADRSYEQYF
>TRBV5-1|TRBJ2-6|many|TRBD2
TGCGCCAGCAGCTCGAGCGGGAGAGCGGGCGGGGCCAACGTCCTGACTTTC
CASSSSGRAGGANVLTF
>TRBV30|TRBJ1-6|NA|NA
TGTGCCTGGACCACCTCCCGGCAGGGAGATAATTCACCCCTCCACTTT
CAWTTSRQGDNSPLHF
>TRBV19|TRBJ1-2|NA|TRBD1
TGTGCCAGTAGTACGCCCCGAACAGGGGACTATGGCTACACCTTC
CASSTPRTGDYGYTF
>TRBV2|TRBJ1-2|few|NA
TGTGCCAGCAGTGAGGCGAAGGCCTCATCGGGAGGCTACACCTTC
CASSEAKASSGGYTF
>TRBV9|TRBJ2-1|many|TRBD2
TGTGCCAGCAGCGCTACTAGCGGGGGCTCCTACAATGAGCAGTTCTTC
CASSATSGGSYNEQFF
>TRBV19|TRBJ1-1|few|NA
TGTGCCAGTAGTATGAGGACTGGGAACACTGAAGCTTTCTTT
CASSMRTGNTEAFF
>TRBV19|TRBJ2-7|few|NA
TGTGCCAGTAGTAAGGCAGCCTCCTACGAGCAGTACTTC
CASSKAASYEQYF
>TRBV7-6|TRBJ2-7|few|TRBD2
TGTGCCAGCAGCCCGAAAAGACTAGCGGGGATGGCCTACGAGCAGTACTTC
CASSPKRLAGMAYEQYF
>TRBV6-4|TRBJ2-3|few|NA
TGTGCCAGCAGTAGTCAGGGAAGCACAGATACGCAGTATTTT
CASSSQGSTDTQYF
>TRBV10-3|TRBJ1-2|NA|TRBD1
TGTGCCATCAGTGAGTCGGGACAGGGGTTATTGTATGGCTACACCTTC
CAISESGQGLLYGYTF
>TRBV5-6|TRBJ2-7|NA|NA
TGTGCCAGCAGCCCAAGGACTTATTCCTACGAGCAGTACTTC
CASSPRTYSYEQYF
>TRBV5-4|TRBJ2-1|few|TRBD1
TGTGCCAGCAGCAAACCGGGACAGGGGTACAATGAGCAGTTCTTC
CASSKPGQGYNEQFF
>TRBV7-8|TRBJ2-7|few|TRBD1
TGTGCCAGCAGCCTAAGCGACAGGGGGCCCTACGAGCAGTACTTC
CASSLSDRGPYEQYF
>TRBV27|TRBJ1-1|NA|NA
TGTGCCAGCAGTTTAGAGAGAGACACTGAAGCTTTCTTT
CASSLERDTEAFF
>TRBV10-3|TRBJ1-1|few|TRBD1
TGTGCCATCAGACCGGACAGGGCACCGGCTTTCTTT
CAIRPDRAPAFF
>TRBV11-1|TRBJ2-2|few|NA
TGTGCCAGCAGCTTACGGCAGGGTACCGGGGAGCTGTTTTTT
CASSLRQGTGELFF
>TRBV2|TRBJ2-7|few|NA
TGTGCCAGCAGTGATCGGGGCTCGGGGGCTGACGAGCAGTACTTC
CASSDRGSGADEQYF
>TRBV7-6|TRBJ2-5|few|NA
TGTGCCAGCAGCTTAGTATACAGAGAAGAGACCCAGTACTTC
CASSLVYREETQYF
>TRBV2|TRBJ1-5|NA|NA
TGTGCCAGCAGTGTGGGGAATCAGCCCCAGCATTTT
CASSVGNQPQHF
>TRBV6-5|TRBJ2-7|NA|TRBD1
TGTGCCAGCAGTTACCGGGACAGGGGCTACGAGCAGTACTTC
CASSYRDRGYEQYF
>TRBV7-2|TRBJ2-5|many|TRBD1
TGTGCCAGCAGCCGCAGGGGGCTGGGACAAGAGACCCAGTACTTC
CASSRRGLGQETQYF
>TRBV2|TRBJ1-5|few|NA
TGTGCCAGCAGTGGCGGCACCAATCAGCCCCAGCATTTT
CASSGGTNQPQHF
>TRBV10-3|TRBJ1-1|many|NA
TGTGCCATCAGGACGGACACCACAAACACTGAAGCTTTCTTT
CAIRTDTTNTEAFF
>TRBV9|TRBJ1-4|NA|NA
TGTGCCAGCAGCGTAGCTGGGCCCAATGAAAAACTGTTTTTT
CASSVAGPNEKLFF
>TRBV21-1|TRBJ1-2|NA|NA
TGTGCCAGCAGCACCCCCCCTTCGGCCTATGGCTACACCTTC
CASSTPPSAYGYTF